This TCR beta chain is from a study of regulatory T cells in long-lasting Graves disease. Study observations and caveats: Persistent Graves' cases showed lower TCR diversity than newly diagnosed cases.

Arm-PCR of CDR3 regions and iRepertoire HTBI primers were the basis on which TCR beta libraries were built. TCRdb independently ran MiXCR on the multiplex PCR reads; one entry per CDR3 protein. The sample has approximately 400,000 distinct CDR3 sequences, less than 25% seen once; the top ten hold less than 25%. With regard to this clonotype: The antigen remains undetermined.

Time point meaning: persistent/refractory GD, antithyroid drugs over 5 years with positive TRAb. PBMC RNA was the source of the TCR library. The CDR3 runs to 11 residues. V was clipped by 3 bases and J by 9 bases, with 5 bases between them. The chain is built from TRBV12-3 or TRBV12-4 and TRBJ2-2; D gene unclear. The origin of this receptor is a female donor with Graves disease. This specimen consisted of peripheral blood mononuclear cells (PBMCs), obtained when the disease was refractory, from a patient treated with antithyroid drugs. The CDR3 DNA follows: TGTGCCAGCAGTTTTTTCCGGGAGCTGTTTTTT. This encodes CASSFFRELFF.